Listed below are T cell receptor beta chains from one sample, sequenced in a study of T cell changes during pregnancy in multiple sclerosis. TCRdb's copy holds only in-frame clones and misses some; the assay was immunoSEQ multiplex PCR. Of around 74,000 clones in the sample, approximately 91% were seen once. Sequenced material: peripheral blood, taken before pregnancy. The origin of the receptors is a female donor with multiple sclerosis, enrolled in a pregnancy study. Both conserved end residues are part of each CDR3. The order of the fields is CDR3 protein, CDR3 DNA, D gene, V gene, clone size, J gene. The D gene is left open where the match is weak. A clone size is listed for some rows: how often the clone was seen (once, few, many), or a class if it is expanded.

CASGLGAGGSTDTQYF	TGTGCTAGTGGTTTGGGTGCAGGGGGCAGCACAGATACGCAGTATTTT	TRBD1	TRBV12-5	.	TRBJ2-3
CASRRVQGPGNTIYF	TGTGCCAGCAGACGAGTTCAGGGTCCCGGAAACACCATATATTTT	.	TRBV6-5	.	TRBJ1-3
CASSLSFIGRQTQYF	TGTGCCAGCAGCTTATCTTTTATCGGGAGACAGACCCAGTACTTC	.	TRBV7-2	.	TRBJ2-5
CASSHDQTRNSPLHF	TGCGCCAGCAGCCATGACCAAACTAGGAATTCACCCCTCCACTTT	.	TRBV4-3	.	TRBJ1-6
CASSMWTGDTEAFF	TGTGCCAGTAGTATGTGGACAGGCGACACTGAAGCTTTCTTT	TRBD1	TRBV19	.	TRBJ1-1
CASSLGSGLLGAFF	TGTGCCAGTAGTCTCGGGTCGGGACTACTGGGGGCTTTCTTT	.	TRBV19	few	TRBJ1-1
CASSLETSGTVVGTQYF	TGCGCCAGCAGCTTGGAAACTAGCGGGACGGTCGTGGGTACGCAGTATTTT	TRBD2	TRBV5-1	.	TRBJ2-3
CASSVEPAGAYNEQFF	TGTGCCAGCAGCGTAGAGCCAGCGGGGGCTTACAATGAGCAGTTCTTC	TRBD2	TRBV9	.	TRBJ2-1
CASSLFRGTGELFF	TGTGCCAGCAGCTTATTTCGGGGAACCGGGGAGCTGTTTTTT	.	TRBV7-3	.	TRBJ2-2
CAWSRGLTYEQYF	TGTGCCTGGAGTAGGGGCCTTACCTACGAGCAGTACTTC	.	TRBV30	.	TRBJ2-7
CAWNYGGTGTTNGYTF	TGTGCCTGGAATTATGGCGGGACAGGCACGACTAATGGCTACACCTTC	TRBD1	TRBV30	once	TRBJ1-2
CASSFGRGEVGEQYF	TGTGCCAGCAGCTTTGGGAGGGGTGAAGTTGGCGAGCAGTACTTC	TRBD2	TRBV7-2	.	TRBJ2-7
CASSQEGVYSNQPQHF	TGCGCCAGCAGCCAAGAAGGAGTTTATAGCAATCAGCCCCAGCATTTT	.	TRBV4-1	.	TRBJ1-5
CASSVERTVYEQYF	TGTGCCAGCAGTGTAGAAAGGACAGTCTACGAGCAGTACTTC	.	TRBV6-1	.	TRBJ2-7
CASRSRQGAKQETQYF	TGTGCCAGCAGATCAAGACAGGGGGCAAAACAAGAGACCCAGTACTTC	TRBD1	TRBV2	once	TRBJ2-5
CSVGPGRNTEAFF	TGCAGCGTTGGTCCAGGAAGGAACACTGAAGCTTTCTTT	.	TRBV29-1	.	TRBJ1-1
CASSLGRQGVIDTQYF	TGTGCCAGCAGCTTAGGGCGGCAGGGGGTTATAGATACGCAGTATTTT	TRBD1	TRBV11-1	.	TRBJ2-3
CAISIQAASDEQYF	TGTGCCATCAGCATACAGGCTGCTTCAGACGAGCAGTACTTC	.	TRBV10-3	.	TRBJ2-7
CASSPRQGAAQPQHF	TGTGCCAGTAGTCCGAGACAGGGGGCGGCTCAGCCCCAGCATTTT	TRBD1	TRBV19	few	TRBJ1-5
CAATWGVNTEAFF	TGTGCCGCAACTTGGGGGGTGAACACTGAAGCTTTCTTT	.	TRBV2	few	TRBJ1-1
CASTPRQPTDTQYF	TGTGCCAGCACCCCGAGACAGCCCACAGATACGCAGTATTTT	.	TRBV2	once	TRBJ2-3
CASSLPGQVGAFF	TGTGCCAGCAGCTTACCCGGACAGGTCGGAGCTTTCTTT	TRBD1	TRBV7-3	.	TRBJ1-1
CASSLDKNQPQHF	TGTGCCAGCAGCTTGGACAAGAATCAGCCCCAGCATTTT	.	TRBV2	.	TRBJ1-5
CASGQPLLPGNTIYF	TGTGCTAGTGGCCAACCTCTCCTACCTGGAAACACCATATATTTT	.	TRBV12-5	.	TRBJ1-3
CASSHSGELFF	TGTGCCAGCAGCCATAGCGGGGAGCTGTTTTTT	.	TRBV7-2	.	TRBJ2-2